These 24 T cell receptor beta chains came from one sample sequenced in a study of blood T cell repertoires in COVID-19. TCRdb's copy holds only in-frame clones and misses some; the assay was immunoSEQ multiplex PCR. This table holds 200,000 to 250,000 clones, 85% to 90% found once. The sequencing input was PBMCs or T cells enriched from blood (not recorded which). The receptors were gathered from a man aged 50 to 59 who had been exposed to COVID-19.

The CDR3 reads CASSLDRLYGYTF. CDR3 nucleotide sequence: TGTGCCAGCAGCTTGGACCGACTCTATGGCTACACCTTC. This chain connects TRBV5-6 to TRBJ1-2; no definite D call. CDR3 length: 13 amino acids. CDR1 is SGHDT, CDR2 YYEEEE, per germline. V lost 0 bases and J 4 bases, leaving 7 bases between the germline ends.

This chain links TRBV3-1 (or the pseudogene TRBV3-2) with TRBJ2-2; D gene ambiguous. The germline gives CDR1 LGHDT, CDR2 YNNKEL (reference sequence). V shed 8 bases and J shed 7 bases, with 14 bases lying between them. This CDR3 region has 13 residues. CDR3 DNA sequence: TGTGCCAGCCACCTCTCTACCGTCGGGGAGCTGTTTTTT. It codes for CASHLSTVGELFF.

The chain joins TRBV7-2 to TRBJ1-2; 8 nucleotides agree with TRBD1. Trimming took 2 bases from V and 4 from J; bases not matched to a gene: 3. The CDR3 is made up of 14 amino acids. Germline values: CDR1 SGHTA, CDR2 FQGNSA. CDR3 nucleotides: TGTGCCAGCAGCTTATCCGGACAGGGCTATGGCTACACCTTC. Translating gives CASSLSGQGYGYTF. The whole variable domain, remainder taken from reference TRBV7-2 and TRBJ1-2, is GAGVSQSPSNKVTEKGKDVELRCDPISGHTALYWYRQSLGQGLEFLIYFQGNSAPDKSGLPSDRFSAERTGGSVSTLTIQRTQQEDSAVYLCASSLSGQGYGYTFGSGTRLTVV.

The rearrangement joins TRBV28 to TRBJ1-6, with TRBD1 identical over 7 bases. The CDR3 has 15 amino acids. With V trimmed by 5 bases and J by 8 bases, 9 bases remained unmatched. Germline V lookup: CDR1 MDHEN, CDR2 SYDVKM. The CDR3 DNA reads TGTGCCAGCAGTCCCCTCGACAGGGATGATTCACCCCTCCACTTT. Its translation is CASSPLDRDDSPLHF.

This clone was seen a single time. J is TRBJ1-1 and V is TRBV7-4; 10 positions match TRBD1. Germline loops: CDR1 SGHVT, CDR2 SQSDAQ. V dropped 2 bases and J dropped 1; count of bases not matched to a gene: 1. The CDR3 length is 15 residues. The CDR3 loop reads CASSLWDRGNTEAFF. The CDR3 bases are TGTGCCAGCAGCTTATGGGACAGGGGGAACACTGAAGCTTTCTTT.

The chain recombines TRBV20-1 with TRBJ1-1, with no clear D. Germline V CDR1 and CDR2: DFQATT, SNEGSKA (reference sequence). Trimming stripped 5 bases from V and 5 bases from J, with 9 bases between. The CDR3 totals 11 residues. The CDR3 loop is CSAYQRTEAFF. For the CDR3, the DNA is TGCAGTGCTTACCAGCGGACTGAAGCTTTCTTT.

This chain connects TRBV18 to TRBJ2-3, with TRBD2 matching over 12 bases. The ends lost 3 bases at V and 5 bases at J; junction bases unmatched: 3. Germline values: CDR1 KGHSH, CDR2 LQKENI. The CDR3 consists of 15 residues. Here the CDR3 reads CASSPASGRVDTQYF. CDR3 DNA sequence: TGTGCCAGCTCACCGGCTAGCGGGAGGGTAGATACGCAGTATTTT.

V is TRBV11-1 and J is TRBJ1-2; 9 nucleotides agree with TRBD1. J lost 1 base, V lost 5 bases, and 5 bases had no gene match. Germline values: CDR1 SGHAT, CDR2 FQDESV (reference sequence). CDR3 size: 15 residues. DNA of the CDR3: TGTGCCAGCAGCCGGCGGGACAGGGTTAACTATGGCTACACCTTC. Translating gives CASSRRDRVNYGYTF.

This chain joins TRBV7-9 and TRBJ1-4; no definite D call. The CDR3 loop spans 15 amino acids. Trimming pared 1 base from V and 6 bases from J, leaving 12 bases between. Germline V gene data show CDR1 as SEHNR and CDR2 as FQNEAQ (reference sequence). CDR3: CASSLGQALDEKLFF. Written as DNA, the CDR3 is TGTGCCAGCAGCTTAGGACAAGCTTTGGATGAAAAACTGTTTTTT.

The chain joins TRBV3-1 (or the pseudogene TRBV3-2) to TRBJ2-5; D might be TRBD1 (6 bases). Germline V gene data show CDR1 as LGHDT and CDR2 as YNNKEL (reference sequence). The CDR3 runs 15 residues. The ends were cut back, 6 bases at V and 3 bases at J, with 17 bases in the middle. The CDR3 is CASSQSQGPKETQYF. CDR3 bases: TGTGCCAGCAGTCAATCTCAGGGGCCGAAAGAGACCCAGTACTTC.

The genes are TRBV9 and TRBJ2-3, with unresolved D. This CDR3 is built from 12 residues. CDR1 SGDLS and CDR2 YYNGEE come from the germline V gene. V lost 7 bases to trimming and J lost 5 bases, with 11 bases between them. The CDR3 spells CASAQNRDTQYF. CDR3 bases: TGTGCCAGCGCCCAAAACAGAGATACGCAGTATTTT.

In its sample, this clone was seen once. This chain links TRBV7-2 with TRBJ1-1, with 8 bases matching TRBD1. CDR1 and CDR2 (germline): SGHTA, FQGNSA. The CDR3 has 14 residues. Trimming at V came to 3 bases and at J to 4 bases, leaving 4 bases not matched to a gene. The CDR3 loop is CASSFDRGGTEAFF. In DNA, the CDR3 is TGTGCCAGCAGCTTCGACAGGGGTGGCACTGAAGCTTTCTTT.

The chain combines TRBV29-1 with TRBJ2-7, with D possibly TRBD1 on 6 matching bases. Germline V lookup: CDR1 SQVTM, CDR2 ANQGSEA. The V gene lost 6 bases and the J gene lost 5 bases, with 11 bases spanning the gap. The CDR3 has 11 residues. The CDR3 DNA sequence: TGCAGCGTGCAGGGGTTCCACGAGCAGTACTTC. The encoded protein is CSVQGFHEQYF.

The V and J genes are TRBV5-1 and TRBJ2-3; a weak D match, TRBD2 (6 bases). With 4 bases removed from V and 2 bases from J, the gap between germline ends came to 11 bases. This CDR3 has 14 amino acids. Germline V gene lookup returns CDR1 SGHRS and CDR2 YFSETQ. The CDR3 DNA is TGCGCCAGCAGCCGGGACTCGATCACAGATACGCAGTATTTT. This codes for CASSRDSITDTQYF.

Concerning this clone itself: At the DNA level, this CDR3 is encoded by other sequences in the same sample as well. This sequence joins TRBV6-4 and TRBJ2-1; 9 bases align to TRBD2. V was pared by 0 bases and J by 4 bases, with 1 base of the junction left unmatched. The CDR3 extends over 15 amino acids. From germline, CDR1 is MRHNA and CDR2 SNTAGT. The CDR3 spells CASSDSSGSYNEQFF. As DNA, the CDR3 is TGTGCCAGCAGTGACTCTAGCGGGAGTTACAATGAGCAGTTCTTC.

The rearrangement links TRBV5-6 to TRBJ2-7; D may be TRBD1 (5 bases). The germline gives CDR1 SGHDT, CDR2 YYEEEE. CDR3 length equals 15 residues. With 3 bases removed from V and 2 bases from J, the gap between germline ends came to 15 bases. The DNA for the CDR3 is TGTGCCAGCAGCTCTCCAGGGAAAGTGGCCTACGAGCAGTACGTC. This gives the protein CASSSPGKVAYEQYV.

This chain's CDR3 is CASSYRDRKYNEQFF. DNA of the CDR3: TGTGCCAGCAGTTACCGGGACAGAAAGTACAATGAGCAGTTCTTC. V and J are TRBV6-5 and TRBJ2-1, with TRBD1 identical over 7 bases. V lost 2 bases and J lost 4; bases outside the gene matches: 5. CDR1 MNHEY and CDR2 SVGAGI come from the germline V gene. The CDR3 is made up of 15 amino acids.

This clone came up a few times. The J gene is TRBJ1-4, the V gene TRBV18; TRBD1 aligns across 11 bases. The CDR3 extends over 19 amino acids. V was clipped by 1 base and J by 2 bases; unmatched bases: 9. Per the germline V gene, CDR1 is KGHSH and CDR2 is LQKENI. Written as DNA, the CDR3 is TGTGCCAGCTCACCACTCGCACCCGGGACAGGGGGGACTAATGAAAAACTGTTTTTT. This gives the protein CASSPLAPGTGGTNEKLFF.

The chain recombines TRBV7-6 with TRBJ2-3, with D unresolved. CDR3 size: 14 residues. Germline V gene lookup returns CDR1 SGHVS and CDR2 FNYEAQ. V was trimmed by 5 bases and J by 2 bases, leaving 11 bases between them. For the CDR3, the DNA is TGTGCCAGCAGCCTTGGCGGTCCCACAGATACGCAGTATTTT. Residues: CASSLGGPTDTQYF.

This sequence joins TRBV14 and TRBJ2-1; TRBD2 is a possible D gene (5 bases). CDR1 and CDR2 from the germline V gene are SGHDN and FVKESK. V lost 1 base, J lost 4 bases, and 17 bases lay in between. The CDR3 totals 17 residues. CDR3 bases: TGTGCCAGCAGCCAAGCGGGTAAGAGCGGCTGGTACAATGAGCAGTTCTTC. Amino acids: CASSQAGKSGWYNEQFF.

This clone was seen a handful of times. V usage is TRBV6-5 and J usage is TRBJ2-7; D not certain. The CDR3 contains 11 residues. CDR1 MNHEY and CDR2 SVGAGI come from the germline V gene. Trimming stripped 5 bases from V and 5 bases from J, with 7 bases between. The CDR3 DNA follows: TGTGCCAGCAGTCTACTTGACGAGCAGTACGTC. It encodes CASSLLDEQYV.

This sequence joins TRBV6-5 and TRBJ1-5, with 9 bases matching TRBD1. The CDR3 covers 14 residues. Looked up from germline, CDR1 is MNHEY and CDR2 is SVGAGI. V trimming: 6 bases; J trimming: 6 bases; junction bases outside the gene matches: 6. The CDR3 DNA sequence: TGTGCCAGCAGCAACAGGGGGCTCGGTCAGCCCCAGCATTTT. It translates to CASSNRGLGQPQHF.

There are a few counts of this clone. CDR3 in amino acids: CASSFETVYEQYV. The DNA of the CDR3 is TGTGCCAGCAGCTTTGAGACAGTCTACGAGCAGTACGTC. The chain has TRBV11-2 and TRBJ2-7; TRBD1 is a possible D gene (5 bases). The length of the CDR3 is 13 residues. Looked up from germline, CDR1 is SGHAT and CDR2 is FQNNGV. V was shortened by 3 bases and J by 3 bases, with 9 bases between the two germline ends.

The rearrangement joins TRBV5-6 to TRBJ1-6; D possibly corresponds to TRBD1 (5 bases). The CDR3 sequence is 15 residues long. From germline, CDR1 is SGHDT and CDR2 YYEEEE. Trimming took 3 bases from V and 8 from J, leaving 15 bases between them. The CDR3 loop reads CASSSRGTGDSPLHF. The CDR3 DNA sequence: TGTGCCAGCAGCTCGAGAGGGACGGGAGATTCACCCCTCCACTTT. Full variable domain (missing parts from reference TRBV5-6 and TRBJ1-6): DAGVTQSPTHLIKTRGQQVTLRCSPKSGHDTVSWYQQALGQGPQFIFQYYEEEERQRGNFPDRFSGHQFPNYSSELNVNALLLGDSALYLCASSSRGTGDSPLHFGNGTRLTVT.